These T cell receptor beta chains were read from a single sample in a study of Ad26.COV2.S vaccination and SARS-CoV-2 variants. Measured with immunoSEQ multiplex PCR; TCRdb has only the in-frame clones, and not every one. Of 400,000 to 450,000 clones detected, more than 80% appear once; the ten largest clones hold more than 10%. The specimen was peripheral blood, collected in a trial of Ad26.COV2.S vaccine versus placebo. The receptors stem from a person aged 18-65 years who received the Ad26.COV2.S COVID-19 vaccine or a placebo. Each CDR3 is given with its conserved first and last residue. A D gene is named only where the DNA matches it firmly. Clone size is shown for a subset of rows, as once, few, many or a class of expanded clone.

CDR3,DNA,length,J,D,size,V
CATSTPRAVGPYGYTF,TGTGCCACCAGTACCCCACGGGCAGTTGGGCCTTACGGCTACACCTTC,16,TRBJ1-2,.,.,TRBV24-1
CASSLDKASYGYTF,TGTGCCAGCAGCTTAGATAAGGCTTCGTATGGCTACACCTTC,14,TRBJ1-2,.,.,TRBV5-4
CASSLPLTGAYNEQFF,TGTGCCAGCAGCTTACCATTGACAGGGGCCTACAATGAGCAGTTCTTC,16,TRBJ2-1,TRBD1,.,TRBV7-8
CASSIALGEQYF,TGTGCCAGTAGTATAGCGTTGGGCGAGCAGTACTTC,12,TRBJ2-7,.,.,TRBV19
CASSLAMGQGNSPLHF,TGTGCCAGCAGCTTAGCGATGGGACAGGGGAATTCACCCCTCCACTTT,16,TRBJ1-6,TRBD1,.,TRBV7-8
CASSYSDETQYF,TGTGCCAGCAGTTACTCAGATGAGACCCAGTACTTC,12,TRBJ2-5,.,once,TRBV6-2/TRBV6-3
CASPGPHTDTQYF,TGTGCCTCCCCGGGACCCCACACAGATACGCAGTATTTT,13,TRBJ2-3,.,.,TRBV30
CASSAGSDQPQHF,TGTGCCAGCTCAGCGGGATCGGACCAGCCCCAGCATTTT,13,TRBJ1-5,.,.,TRBV18
CASSPRTGDGQPQHF,TGTGCCAGCAGTCCTCGGACAGGGGATGGTCAGCCCCAGCATTTT,15,TRBJ1-5,TRBD1,.,TRBV28
CASSLGDFEQFF,TGCGCCAGCAGCTTGGGGGATTTTGAGCAGTTCTTC,12,TRBJ2-1,.,.,TRBV5-1
CASSLASTENTEAFF,TGTGCCAGCAGCTTAGCATCGACAGAGAACACTGAAGCTTTCTTT,15,TRBJ1-1,.,.,TRBV7-2
CASGEVTGSADTQYF,TGTGCCTCGGGGGAAGTGACAGGGAGTGCAGATACGCAGTATTTT,15,TRBJ2-3,.,.,TRBV10-3
CSASASGTSEPSYEQYF,TGCAGTGCTAGTGCTAGCGGGACCTCAGAACCCTCCTACGAGCAGTACTTC,17,TRBJ2-7,TRBD2,.,TRBV20-1
CASSRIEGRGEQFF,TGTGCCAGCAGCCGCATCGAGGGGAGGGGAGAGCAGTTCTTC,14,TRBJ2-1,TRBD2,.,TRBV3-1/TRBV3-2
CASSLGGAGGLYNEQFF,TGTGCCAGCAGCTTAGGTGGAGCGGGAGGGCTCTACAATGAGCAGTTCTTC,17,TRBJ2-1,TRBD2,.,TRBV7-8
CASSFRTGRYGNTIYF,TGTGCCAGCAGTTTCAGGACAGGACGATATGGAAACACCATATATTTT,16,TRBJ1-3,TRBD1,.,TRBV6-2/TRBV6-3
CASSLVPGSYEQYF,TGTGCCAGCAGCTTAGTTCCAGGCTCCTACGAGCAGTACTTC,14,TRBJ2-7,.,.,TRBV7-6
CASIGFGTPTNEQFF,TGTGCCAGTATAGGTTTCGGGACACCCACGAATGAGCAGTTCTTC,15,TRBJ2-1,.,.,TRBV19
CASSQTGGPVGHGGYTF,TGTGCCAGCAGTCAGACAGGGGGCCCGGTCGGGCACGGGGGCTACACCTTC,17,TRBJ1-2,TRBD1,once,TRBV6-6
CASSHFQDTSYNEQFF,TGTGCCAGTAGTCACTTCCAAGACACCTCCTACAATGAGCAGTTCTTC,16,TRBJ2-1,.,.,TRBV19
CASSAAGTSGSLDEQYF,TGTGCCAGCAGCGCCGCCGGGACTAGCGGGAGTTTAGACGAGCAGTACTTC,17,TRBJ2-7,TRBD2,.,TRBV7-2
CASSQIGTGRRAEHF,TGCGCCAGCAGCCAAATCGGGACAGGTAGGAGGGCAGAGCATTTT,15,TRBJ1-5,TRBD1,.,TRBV4-1
CASSPPVGEGGTQYF,TGTGCCAGCAGTCCCCCCGTGGGAGAGGGGGGGACCCAGTACTTC,15,TRBJ2-5,.,.,TRBV25-1
CASSQEVRGTEAFF,TGCGCCAGCAGCCAAGAAGTACGTGGTACTGAAGCTTTCTTT,14,TRBJ1-1,.,.,TRBV4-3
CASSKDRVTEAFF,TGTGCCAGCAGCAAAGACAGGGTCACTGAAGCTTTCTTT,13,TRBJ1-1,TRBD1,.,TRBV7-2
CASSSRAQETQYF,TGTGCCAGCAGTTCTAGGGCACAAGAGACCCAGTACTTC,13,TRBJ2-5,.,.,TRBV27
CASSKAGRGNTEAFF,TGTGCCAGCAGCAAAGCTGGCAGGGGGAACACTGAAGCTTTCTTT,15,TRBJ1-1,.,.,TRBV21-1
CASSSYTETQYF,TGTGCCAGCAGCTCATACACGGAGACCCAGTACTTC,12,TRBJ2-5,.,.,TRBV7-9
CASSLGEWNEQFF,TGTGCCAGCAGCTTGGGAGAATGGAATGAGCAGTTCTTC,13,TRBJ2-1,.,.,TRBV5-4
CASSQVGGTNEKLFF,TGTGCCAGCAGCCAAGTTGGGGGGACTAATGAAAAACTGTTTTTT,15,TRBJ1-4,.,once,TRBV4-2
CASSPREVAPEQYF,TGTGCCAGCAGTCCGCGGGAGGTCGCGCCCGAGCAGTACTTC,14,TRBJ2-7,TRBD2,.,TRBV28